Listed below are T cell receptor beta chains from one sample, sequenced in a study of identical twins. TCRdb reanalysed the 5' RACE reads using MiXCR and keeps one entry per CDR3 protein. The sample lists around 490,000 distinct CDR3 sequences; 20% to 25% were seen once. The same sample was also used in a study of yellow fever vaccine responses in identical twins.

The sequenced sample consisted of CD4+ T cells sorted from blood. Receptors originate from a woman between 18 and 29 years old in good health. Each CDR3 is given with its conserved first and last residue. The order of the fields is CDR3 DNA, CDR3 protein, clone size, D gene, V gene, J gene. D genes are given only for firm matches. Some rows have no size entry. The others give once, few or many, or a class for an expanded clone.

CDR3nt: TGTGCCAGCAGCTTTCCTTTCGGGGGGACCGGGGAGCTGTTTTTT
CDR3aa: CASSFPFGGTGELFF
abundance: .
d_gene: TRBD2
v_gene: TRBV5-4
j_gene: TRBJ2-2

CDR3nt: TGTGCCAGCAGTTACTCCCCGGGGACAACTGGGACTAATGAAAAACTGTTTTTT
CDR3aa: CASSYSPGTTGTNEKLFF
abundance: few
d_gene: .
v_gene: TRBV6-5
j_gene: TRBJ1-4

CDR3nt: TGTGCCAGCAACCGACACGGTTGGGAGACCCAGTACTTC
CDR3aa: CASNRHGWETQYF
abundance: .
d_gene: .
v_gene: TRBV19
j_gene: TRBJ2-5

CDR3nt: TGTGCCACCAGCAACTGGGACTACGGCGCAGATACGCAGTATTTT
CDR3aa: CATSNWDYGADTQYF
abundance: .
d_gene: TRBD2
v_gene: TRBV15
j_gene: TRBJ2-3

CDR3nt: TGTGCCAGCAACCAACCGGGACAGGGTTCCTACAATGAGCAGTTCTTC
CDR3aa: CASNQPGQGSYNEQFF
abundance: few
d_gene: TRBD1
v_gene: TRBV28
j_gene: TRBJ2-1

CDR3nt: TGTGCCAGCATTCCCCCGGGACTAGGGATTGATACGCAGTATTTT
CDR3aa: CASIPPGLGIDTQYF
abundance: few
d_gene: TRBD2
v_gene: TRBV28
j_gene: TRBJ2-3

CDR3nt: TGTGCCAGCAGTCGCGGGAGGATTGCCTACGAGCAGTACTTC
CDR3aa: CASSRGRIAYEQYF
abundance: .
d_gene: TRBD2
v_gene: TRBV12-3/TRBV12-4
j_gene: TRBJ2-7

CDR3nt: TGCGCCAGCAGCTTGACCTTGGATACGCAGTATTTT
CDR3aa: CASSLTLDTQYF
abundance: .
d_gene: .
v_gene: TRBV5-1
j_gene: TRBJ2-3

CDR3nt: TGTGCCAGCAGCTTGGTGGGGACAGGGGTAACAGATACGCAGTATTTT
CDR3aa: CASSLVGTGVTDTQYF
abundance: few
d_gene: TRBD1
v_gene: TRBV7-9
j_gene: TRBJ2-3

CDR3nt: TGTGCCAGCAGCTTAGGGTTGGTCTCCTACGAGCAGTACTTC
CDR3aa: CASSLGLVSYEQYF
abundance: few
d_gene: .
v_gene: TRBV7-2
j_gene: TRBJ2-7

CDR3nt: TGTGCCAGCAGTTCCCAAGTCAATACGGGTTGGTCCGACACTGAAGCTTTCTTT
CDR3aa: CASSSQVNTGWSDTEAFF
abundance: .
d_gene: .
v_gene: TRBV12-3/TRBV12-4
j_gene: TRBJ1-1

CDR3nt: TGTGCCAGCAGCCCTAGACTAGAATCTTCCGGGGAGCTGTTTTTT
CDR3aa: CASSPRLESSGELFF
abundance: once
d_gene: .
v_gene: TRBV11-2
j_gene: TRBJ2-2

CDR3nt: TGTGCCAGCAGTTACGGTCTGATAGCCAAAAACATTCAGTACTTC
CDR3aa: CASSYGLIAKNIQYF
abundance: few
d_gene: .
v_gene: TRBV6-5
j_gene: TRBJ2-4

CDR3nt: TGCGCCAGCAGCTTGTCCGGGACAATGAACACTGAAGCTTTCTTT
CDR3aa: CASSLSGTMNTEAFF
abundance: few
d_gene: .
v_gene: TRBV5-1
j_gene: TRBJ1-1

CDR3nt: TGTGCCAGCACCTCCGGCGGGGCTAGCGGGGGGGCATCACACACAGATACGCAGTATTTT
CDR3aa: CASTSGGASGGASHTDTQYF
abundance: .
d_gene: TRBD2
v_gene: TRBV11-2
j_gene: TRBJ2-3

CDR3nt: TGCAGCGTTGAAGGTGGTAGCGGGAGAGGTGAGCAGTTCTTC
CDR3aa: CSVEGGSGRGEQFF
abundance: .
d_gene: TRBD2
v_gene: TRBV29-1
j_gene: TRBJ2-1

CDR3nt: TGTGCCAGCAGCTTAGACTCGCCCCAGTTCTTC
CDR3aa: CASSLDSPQFF
abundance: .
d_gene: .
v_gene: TRBV11-3
j_gene: TRBJ2-1

CDR3nt: TGTGCCAGCAGTGAACATGAGCGGCAGTTCTTC
CDR3aa: CASSEHERQFF
abundance: few
d_gene: .
v_gene: TRBV2
j_gene: TRBJ2-1

CDR3nt: TGCGCCAGCAACCCAATAGCTAGCGGCACAGATACGCAGTATTTT
CDR3aa: CASNPIASGTDTQYF
abundance: few
d_gene: .
v_gene: TRBV5-1
j_gene: TRBJ2-3

CDR3nt: TGTGCCAGCAGTTTCGGGTTAAGGGAAACTAATGAAAAACTGTTTTTT
CDR3aa: CASSFGLRETNEKLFF
abundance: few
d_gene: .
v_gene: TRBV12-3/TRBV12-4
j_gene: TRBJ1-4

CDR3nt: TGTGCCACCAGTGATTTCTCCGGGACAGAGCAGTTCTTC
CDR3aa: CATSDFSGTEQFF
abundance: .
d_gene: .
v_gene: TRBV24-1
j_gene: TRBJ2-1

CDR3nt: TGTGCCAGCAGCGCCACAGGGCTTTCACCCCTCCACTTT
CDR3aa: CASSATGLSPLHF
abundance: .
d_gene: .
v_gene: TRBV5-5
j_gene: TRBJ1-6

CDR3nt: TGCGCCAGCAGCGAAACTAGCACAGATACGCAGTATTTT
CDR3aa: CASSETSTDTQYF
abundance: .
d_gene: .
v_gene: TRBV5-1
j_gene: TRBJ2-3

CDR3nt: TGCGCCAGCAGCTGGGGGGGACCAAACAATGAGCAGTTCTTC
CDR3aa: CASSWGGPNNEQFF
abundance: many
d_gene: TRBD2
v_gene: TRBV5-1
j_gene: TRBJ2-1

CDR3nt: TGTGCCAGCAGCTTTGTTAGGGCCTCTGGGGCCAACGTCCTGACTTTC
CDR3aa: CASSFVRASGANVLTF
abundance: .
d_gene: .
v_gene: TRBV7-8
j_gene: TRBJ2-6

CDR3nt: TGTGCCAGCATGACTGCCCAGGGTGCGACTGAAGCTTTCTTT
CDR3aa: CASMTAQGATEAFF
abundance: few
d_gene: .
v_gene: TRBV12-3/TRBV12-4
j_gene: TRBJ1-1

CDR3nt: TGTGCCAGCAGGGGCCCCGGACAGGCGGGTAATGAGCAGTTCTTC
CDR3aa: CASRGPGQAGNEQFF
abundance: .
d_gene: TRBD1
v_gene: TRBV7-3
j_gene: TRBJ2-1

CDR3nt: TGTGCCAGCAGTCAGGGACAGGGGGGGAAACTGTTTTTT
CDR3aa: CASSQGQGGKLFF
abundance: few
d_gene: TRBD1
v_gene: TRBV12-3/TRBV12-4
j_gene: TRBJ1-4

CDR3nt: TGCGCCAGCAGCCCGGTTAGGGGGGTCGATACGCAGTATTTT
CDR3aa: CASSPVRGVDTQYF
abundance: .
d_gene: .
v_gene: TRBV5-1
j_gene: TRBJ2-3

CDR3nt: TGTGCCAGCAGTGAAGAAGTAGTGGGGGAGCTGTTTTTT
CDR3aa: CASSEEVVGELFF
abundance: few
d_gene: .
v_gene: TRBV2
j_gene: TRBJ2-2

CDR3nt: TGCAGTGCTAGAGATCGGGGACTAGCGGGAGCCAATGAGCAGTTCTTC
CDR3aa: CSARDRGLAGANEQFF
abundance: few
d_gene: TRBD2
v_gene: TRBV20-1
j_gene: TRBJ2-1

CDR3nt: TGCAGTGCTACACTTTCCTCCCAGTTCTTC
CDR3aa: CSATLSSQFF
abundance: .
d_gene: .
v_gene: TRBV20-1
j_gene: TRBJ2-1

CDR3nt: TGCAGTGCTCGGAGGCCCGGGACAAGCACAGATACGCAGTATTTT
CDR3aa: CSARRPGTSTDTQYF
abundance: .
d_gene: .
v_gene: TRBV20-1
j_gene: TRBJ2-3

CDR3nt: TGTGCCAGCAGTTTAACCCTTCGTGTTCTGGGTACTGAAGCTTTCTTT
CDR3aa: CASSLTLRVLGTEAFF
abundance: few
d_gene: .
v_gene: TRBV28
j_gene: TRBJ1-1

CDR3nt: TGTGCCAGCAGCACGGGACGGAGGAACACCGGGGAGCTGTTTTTT
CDR3aa: CASSTGRRNTGELFF
abundance: .
d_gene: .
v_gene: TRBV7-6
j_gene: TRBJ2-2

CDR3nt: TGCAGTGCAAAAGGGGCCGGCTATAATTCACCCCTCCACTTT
CDR3aa: CSAKGAGYNSPLHF
abundance: .
d_gene: .
v_gene: TRBV20-1
j_gene: TRBJ1-6

CDR3nt: TGTGCCAGCAGTGGTGGGACCCAAGAGACCCAGTACTTC
CDR3aa: CASSGGTQETQYF
abundance: .
d_gene: .
v_gene: TRBV6-1
j_gene: TRBJ2-5

CDR3nt: TGCGCCAGCAGCCAAGTTGTACCCCCACCGCAGTATTTT
CDR3aa: CASSQVVPPPQYF
abundance: .
d_gene: .
v_gene: TRBV4-1
j_gene: TRBJ2-3

CDR3nt: TGTGCCAGCAGCCCCCGGGTGGAACTCTACGAGCAGTACTTC
CDR3aa: CASSPRVELYEQYF
abundance: .
d_gene: .
v_gene: TRBV9
j_gene: TRBJ2-7

CDR3nt: TGCAGTGCTAGACTAGCGGGGGGGCCTGGGACCGGGGAGCTGTTTTTT
CDR3aa: CSARLAGGPGTGELFF
abundance: .
d_gene: TRBD2
v_gene: TRBV20-1
j_gene: TRBJ2-2

CDR3nt: TGTGCCAGCTTAGAGGGGGTCGGCACCGGGGAGCTGTTTTTT
CDR3aa: CASLEGVGTGELFF
abundance: .
d_gene: .
v_gene: TRBV25-1
j_gene: TRBJ2-2

CDR3nt: TGTGCCAGCAGTTACTACCGGGACCCCAAGGGGAAAGAGACCCAGTACTTC
CDR3aa: CASSYYRDPKGKETQYF
abundance: .
d_gene: .
v_gene: TRBV6-5
j_gene: TRBJ2-5

CDR3nt: TGTGCCAGCAGCTTAATGGGGACTAGCGGGAGGGTTGAGCAGTTCTTC
CDR3aa: CASSLMGTSGRVEQFF
abundance: few
d_gene: TRBD2
v_gene: TRBV11-2
j_gene: TRBJ2-1

CDR3nt: TGTGCCACACGAGAGGGATCAACTAATGAAAAACTGTTTTTT
CDR3aa: CATREGSTNEKLFF
abundance: few
d_gene: .
v_gene: TRBV28
j_gene: TRBJ1-4

CDR3nt: TGTGCCAGCAGTTTAATGCGGCCCACGAACACCGGGGAGCTGTTTTTT
CDR3aa: CASSLMRPTNTGELFF
abundance: .
d_gene: .
v_gene: TRBV12-3/TRBV12-4
j_gene: TRBJ2-2

CDR3nt: TGTGCCAGCAGTTACTCCACGCTTGGTGGCTATCGCTACACCTTC
CDR3aa: CASSYSTLGGYRYTF
abundance: .
d_gene: .
v_gene: TRBV6-5
j_gene: TRBJ1-2

CDR3nt: TGTGCCAGCGCGACAGGAGGGCGTTTTCAAGATACGCAGTATTTT
CDR3aa: CASATGGRFQDTQYF
abundance: .
d_gene: .
v_gene: TRBV12-3/TRBV12-4
j_gene: TRBJ2-3

CDR3nt: TGCGCCAGCAGCCCGGGACAGGCTGTACAGCCCCTCCACTTT
CDR3aa: CASSPGQAVQPLHF
abundance: .
d_gene: TRBD1
v_gene: TRBV5-1
j_gene: TRBJ1-6

CDR3nt: TGTGCCAGCACTAGCGGGTTGGGGGTTAGGGAGACCCAGTACTTC
CDR3aa: CASTSGLGVRETQYF
abundance: few
d_gene: TRBD2
v_gene: TRBV12-3/TRBV12-4
j_gene: TRBJ2-5

CDR3nt: TGTGCCAGCAGTGAACGGACGGACACAGATACGCAGTATTTT
CDR3aa: CASSERTDTDTQYF
abundance: .
d_gene: .
v_gene: TRBV6-1
j_gene: TRBJ2-3

CDR3nt: TGTGCCAGCCCACACCCGAACACCGGGGAGCTGTTTTTT
CDR3aa: CASPHPNTGELFF
abundance: .
d_gene: .
v_gene: TRBV28
j_gene: TRBJ2-2